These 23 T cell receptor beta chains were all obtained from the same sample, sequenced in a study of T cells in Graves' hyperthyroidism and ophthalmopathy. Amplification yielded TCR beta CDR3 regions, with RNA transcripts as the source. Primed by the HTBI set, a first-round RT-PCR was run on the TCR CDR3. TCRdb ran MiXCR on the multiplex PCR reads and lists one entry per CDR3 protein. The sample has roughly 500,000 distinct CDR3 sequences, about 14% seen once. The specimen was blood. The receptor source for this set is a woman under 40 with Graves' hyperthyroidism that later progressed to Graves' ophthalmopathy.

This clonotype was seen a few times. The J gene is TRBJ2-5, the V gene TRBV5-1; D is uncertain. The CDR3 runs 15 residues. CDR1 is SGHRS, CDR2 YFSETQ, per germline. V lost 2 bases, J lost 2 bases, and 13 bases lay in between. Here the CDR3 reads CASSLPGSYQETQYF. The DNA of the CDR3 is TGCGCCAGCAGCTTACCGGGTTCTTATCAAGAGACCCAGTACTTC. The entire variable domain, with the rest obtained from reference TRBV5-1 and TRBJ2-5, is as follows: KAGVTQTPRYLIKTRGQQVTLSCSPISGHRSVSWYQQTPGQGLQFLFEYFSETQRNKGNFPGRFSGRQFSNSRSEMNVSTLELGDSALYLCASSLPGSYQETQYFGPGTRLLVL.

The CDR3 DNA reads as TGTGCCAGCAGTTTAAAACCGGCCTACGAGCAGTACTTC. It codes for CASSLKPAYEQYF. The V call is TRBV27, the J call TRBJ2-7; no clear D. The CDR3 extends over 13 amino acids. Germline CDR1 reads MNHEY; CDR2 reads SMNVEV (reference sequence). Trimming shortened V by 2 bases and J by 2 bases, and 7 bases separated the two germline ends.

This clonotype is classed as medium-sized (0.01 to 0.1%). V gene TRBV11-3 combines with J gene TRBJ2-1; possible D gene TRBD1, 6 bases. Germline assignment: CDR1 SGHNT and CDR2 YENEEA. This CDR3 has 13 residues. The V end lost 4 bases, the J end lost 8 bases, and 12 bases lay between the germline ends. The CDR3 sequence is CASSWGQGDEQFF. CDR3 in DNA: TGTGCCAGCAGCTGGGGGCAGGGCGATGAGCAGTTCTTC.

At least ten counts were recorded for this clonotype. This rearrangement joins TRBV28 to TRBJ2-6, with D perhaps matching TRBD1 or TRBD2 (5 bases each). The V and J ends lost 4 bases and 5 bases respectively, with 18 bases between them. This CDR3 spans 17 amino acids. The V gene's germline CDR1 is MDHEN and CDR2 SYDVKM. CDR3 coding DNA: TGTGCCAGCAGTTCCCGGGACGGAGGATCTCGGGCCAACGTCCTGACTTTC. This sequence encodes CASSSRDGGSRANVLTF.

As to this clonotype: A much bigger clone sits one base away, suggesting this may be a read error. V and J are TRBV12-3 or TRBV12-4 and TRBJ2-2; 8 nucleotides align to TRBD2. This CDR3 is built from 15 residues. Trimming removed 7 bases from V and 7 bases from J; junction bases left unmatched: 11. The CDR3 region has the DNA TGTGCCAGCATTGCGGGGGGCGTTGGGCGCGGGGAGCTGTTTTTT. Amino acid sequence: CASIAGGVGRGELFF.

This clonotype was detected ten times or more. CDR3 nucleotides: TGTGCCAGCAACCAACAGGGGGCTTATGGCTACACCTTC. It yields the protein CASNQQGAYGYTF. The genes are TRBV28 and TRBJ1-2; TRBD1 agrees at 9 bases. The CDR3 loop spans 13 amino acids. Losses at the gene ends were 7 bases for V and 5 bases for J; bases not matched to a gene: 5. CDR1 MDHEN and CDR2 SYDVKM come from the germline V gene.

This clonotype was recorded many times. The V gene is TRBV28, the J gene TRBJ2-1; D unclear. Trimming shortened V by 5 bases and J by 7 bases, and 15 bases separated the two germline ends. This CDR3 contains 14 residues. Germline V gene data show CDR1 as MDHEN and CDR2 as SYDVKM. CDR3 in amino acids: CASSRADGRNEQFF. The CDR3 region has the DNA TGTGCCAGCAGTCGGGCGGATGGGCGGAATGAGCAGTTCTTC.

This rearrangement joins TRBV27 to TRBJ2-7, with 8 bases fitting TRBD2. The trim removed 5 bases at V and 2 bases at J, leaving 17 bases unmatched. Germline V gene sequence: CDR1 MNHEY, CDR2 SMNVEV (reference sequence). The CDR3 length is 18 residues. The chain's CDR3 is CASSRTGGRQSRPYEQYF. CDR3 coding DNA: TGTGCCAGCAGTCGCACGGGGGGGCGGCAATCCCGACCCTACGAGCAGTACTTC.

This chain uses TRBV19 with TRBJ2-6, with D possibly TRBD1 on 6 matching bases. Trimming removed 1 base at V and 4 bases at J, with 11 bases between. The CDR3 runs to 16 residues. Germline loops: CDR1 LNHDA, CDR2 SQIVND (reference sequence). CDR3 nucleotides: TGTGCCAGTAGTATAGTAGCAGGGGACGGGGCCAACGTCCTGACTTTC. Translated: CASSIVAGDGANVLTF. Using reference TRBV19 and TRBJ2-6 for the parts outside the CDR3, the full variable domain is DGGITQSPKYLFRKEGQNVTLSCEQNLNHDAMYWYRQDPGQGLRLIYYSQIVNDFQKGDIAEGYSVSREKKESFPLTVTSAQKNPTAFYLCASSIVAGDGANVLTFGAGSRLTVL.

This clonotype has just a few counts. CDR3 amino acids: CASSGRGRTTDTQYF. CDR3 sequence (DNA): TGTGCCAGCAGTGGTAGGGGCAGAACGACAGATACGCAGTATTTT. This chain links TRBV25-1 with TRBJ2-3; D might be TRBD1 (5 bases). The CDR3 has 15 residues. V lost 4 bases and J 3 bases, leaving 14 bases between the germline ends. Germline CDR1 reads MGHDK; CDR2 reads SYGVNS.

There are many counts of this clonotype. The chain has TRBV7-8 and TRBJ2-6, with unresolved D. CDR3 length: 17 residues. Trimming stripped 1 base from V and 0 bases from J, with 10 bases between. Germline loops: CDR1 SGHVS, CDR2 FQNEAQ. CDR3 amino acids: CASSLVQSFSGANVLTF. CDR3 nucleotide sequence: TGTGCCAGCAGCTTAGTACAGTCCTTCTCTGGGGCCAACGTCCTGACTTTC.

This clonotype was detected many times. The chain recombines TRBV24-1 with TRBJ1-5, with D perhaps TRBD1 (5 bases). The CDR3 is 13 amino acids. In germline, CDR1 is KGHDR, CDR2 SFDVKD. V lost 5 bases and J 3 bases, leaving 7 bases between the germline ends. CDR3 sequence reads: CATSGGINQPQHF. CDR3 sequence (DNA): TGTGCCACCAGTGGGGGGATCAATCAGCCCCAGCATTTT.

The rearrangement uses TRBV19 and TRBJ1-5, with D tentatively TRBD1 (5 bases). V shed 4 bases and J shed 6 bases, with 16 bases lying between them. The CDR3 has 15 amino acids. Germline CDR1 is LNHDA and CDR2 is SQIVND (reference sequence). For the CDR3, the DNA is TGTGCCAGTAGTACTTGGGGGTTGGGCGTTCAGCCCCAGCATTTT. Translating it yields CASSTWGLGVQPQHF.

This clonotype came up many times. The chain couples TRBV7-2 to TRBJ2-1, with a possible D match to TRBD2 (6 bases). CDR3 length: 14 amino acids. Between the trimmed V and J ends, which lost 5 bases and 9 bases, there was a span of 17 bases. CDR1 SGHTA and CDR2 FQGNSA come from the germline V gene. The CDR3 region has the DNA TGTGCCAGCAGCCAACGTCGTTCCGGGGGTGAGCAGTTCTTC. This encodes CASSQRRSGGEQFF.

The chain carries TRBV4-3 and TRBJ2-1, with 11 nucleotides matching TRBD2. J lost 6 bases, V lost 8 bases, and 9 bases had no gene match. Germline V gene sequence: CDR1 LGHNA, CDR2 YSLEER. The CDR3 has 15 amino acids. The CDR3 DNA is TGCGCCAGCGGTACCGGACTAGCGGGCCTCAATGAGCAGTTCTTC. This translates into CASGTGLAGLNEQFF.

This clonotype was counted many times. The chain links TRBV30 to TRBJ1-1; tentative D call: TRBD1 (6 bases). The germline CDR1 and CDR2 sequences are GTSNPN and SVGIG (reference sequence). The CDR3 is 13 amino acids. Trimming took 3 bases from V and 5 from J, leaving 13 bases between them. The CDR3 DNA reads TGTGCCTGGAGCCTACAGGGTGGGACTGAAGCTTTCTTT. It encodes CAWSLQGGTEAFF.

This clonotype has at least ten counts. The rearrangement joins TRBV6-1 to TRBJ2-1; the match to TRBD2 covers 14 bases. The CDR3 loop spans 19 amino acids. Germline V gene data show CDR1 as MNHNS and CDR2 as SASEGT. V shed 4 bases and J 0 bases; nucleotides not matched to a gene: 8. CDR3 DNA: TGTGCCAGCAGTGGCGGGACTAGCGGGAGACCCAGCTCCTACAATGAGCAGTTCTTC. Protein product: CASSGGTSGRPSSYNEQFF.

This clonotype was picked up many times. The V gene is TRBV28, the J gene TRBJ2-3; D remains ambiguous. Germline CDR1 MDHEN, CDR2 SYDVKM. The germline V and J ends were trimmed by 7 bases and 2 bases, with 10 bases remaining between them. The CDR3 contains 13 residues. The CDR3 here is CASNRRNTDTQYF. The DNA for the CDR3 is TGTGCCAGCAACCGTAGGAACACAGATACGCAGTATTTT.

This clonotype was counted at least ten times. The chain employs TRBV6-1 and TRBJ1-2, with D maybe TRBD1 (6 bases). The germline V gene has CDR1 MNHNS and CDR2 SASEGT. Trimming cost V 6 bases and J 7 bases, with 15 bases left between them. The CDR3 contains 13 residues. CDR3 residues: CASRNGQNTGYTF. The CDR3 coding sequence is TGTGCCAGCAGAAACGGACAGAATACTGGCTACACCTTC.

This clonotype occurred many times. The CDR3: CASSLERAQATEAFF. DNA for the CDR3: TGTGCCAGCAGTTTGGAGAGGGCTCAGGCCACTGAAGCTTTCTTT. The rearrangement links TRBV12-3 or TRBV12-4 to TRBJ1-1; the D is unclear. The CDR3 covers 15 residues. With 3 bases removed from V and 4 bases from J, the gap between germline ends came to 15 bases.

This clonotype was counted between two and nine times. The CDR3 reads CASSYSGSGTYEQYF. The CDR3 DNA reads TGTGCCAGCAGTTACTCCGGTTCAGGAACCTACGAGCAGTACTTC. The rearrangement links TRBV6-6 to TRBJ2-7; D remains unclear. Germline CDR1 MNHNY, CDR2 SVGAGI (reference sequence). CDR3 size: 15 residues. V lost 0 bases and J lost 2, with 11 bases in between.

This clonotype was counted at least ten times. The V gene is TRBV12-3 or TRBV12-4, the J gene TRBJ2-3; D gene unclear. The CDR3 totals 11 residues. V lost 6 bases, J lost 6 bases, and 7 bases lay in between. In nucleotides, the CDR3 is TGTGCCAGCAGCGATTACGATACGCAGTATTTT. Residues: CASSDYDTQYF.

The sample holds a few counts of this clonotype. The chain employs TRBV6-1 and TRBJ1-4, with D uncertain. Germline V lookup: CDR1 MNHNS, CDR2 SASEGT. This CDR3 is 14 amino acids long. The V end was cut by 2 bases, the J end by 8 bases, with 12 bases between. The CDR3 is CASSEWRVGEKLFF. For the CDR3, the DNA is TGTGCCAGCAGTGAATGGAGAGTAGGAGAAAAACTGTTTTTT.